This T cell receptor (beta chain) was identified during a study of cytomegalovirus exposure and HLA in healthy donors. Whole-study results and caveats: As a later analysis showed, a missense DCLRE1C variant was linked to trimming of TCR beta V- and J-genes. According to a later analysis, most TCR beta chains associated with CMV appeared HLA-restricted.

In the case of this clone: Its antigen is not identified.

Primers for the PCR totalled 60 Vbeta and 13 Jbeta. Sequencing used immunoSEQ multiplex PCR; TCRdb keeps in-frame clones, though not all of them. Of approximately 130,000 clones in the sample, 85% were seen once. CDR1 is SGHDT and CDR2 is YYEEEE in the germline V gene. J was trimmed by 3 bases and V by 3 bases; bases with no gene match: 0. CDR3 length: 12 amino acids. The V and J genes are TRBV5-6 and TRBJ2-7, with 7 bases that match TRBD1. Source material: PBMCs. The receptor comes from a woman in her thirties in good health and CMV-seropositive. CDR3 amino acids: CASSWTGYEQYF. The DNA for the CDR3 is TGTGCCAGCAGCTGGACAGGCTACGAGCAGTACTTC.